Presented here are 30 T cell receptor beta chains from one specimen sequenced in a study of CD8+CD57+ T cells in acquired aplastic anemia. Investigators profiled TCR beta VDJ and CDR3 from genomic DNA template. Via MiXCR, TCRdb re-called the reads, giving one row per CDR3 protein. The sample lists about 420,000 distinct CDR3 sequences, about 70% occurring once. The sequencing sample was made of sorted CD4+, CD8+, or CD8+CD57+ T cells (not recorded which) from PBMCs. These TCRs come from a human donor in good health, serving as a control.

Comment on this clonotype: One end of the junction is discordant with germline, which a read error may explain. CDR3 DNA: TGTGCCAGTAGCTCTCGGAGCGGAGGCACAGATGCGCAGTATTTT. Its translation is CASSSRSGGTDAQYF. The chain employs TRBV2 and TRBJ2-3; D may be TRBD2 (5 bases). This CDR3 is built from 15 residues. In germline, CDR1 is SNHLY, CDR2 FYNNEI.

The chain links TRBV7-3 to TRBJ1-3, with 8 bases fitting TRBD1. The CDR3 has 15 residues. Germline CDR1 and CDR2: SGHTA and FQGTGA. V shed 4 bases and J 16 bases; nucleotides not matched to a gene: 18. The CDR3 spells CASSYGQGRRHPRYF. The CDR3, as DNA: TGTGCCAGCAGCTACGGACAGGGCAGGCGACACCCTCGGTATTTT.

Worth noting for this clonotype: A junction end diverges from the germline sequence, so it may reflect a read error. This chain joins TRBV5-1 and TRBJ2-7; 8 bases fit TRBD2. This CDR3 is 14 amino acids long. Per the germline V gene, CDR1 is SGHRS and CDR2 is YFSETQ. For the CDR3, the DNA is TGTGCCAGCAGCTTTGCCGGGAGGGGAGGCGAGCAGTACTTC. Its translation is CASSFAGRGGEQYF. The full variable domain, with the rest looked up from reference TRBV5-1 and TRBJ2-7, is KAGVTQTPRYLIKTRGQQVTLSCSPISGHRSVSWYQQTPGQGLQFLFEYFSETQRNKGNFPGRFSGRQFSNSRSEMNVSTLELGDSALYLCASSFAGRGGEQYFGPGTRLTVT.

A few counts support this clonotype. The chain links TRBV10-3 to TRBJ1-4; D might be TRBD1 (5 bases). The CDR3 is 17 residues long. V lost 5 bases to trimming and J lost 5 bases, with 21 bases between them. The germline V gene has CDR1 ENHRY and CDR2 SYGVKD. The CDR3 sequence: CAISLLRPRGRNEKLFF. CDR3 DNA: TGTGCCATCAGTTTATTACGCCCGCGGGGACGGAATGAAAAACTGTTTTTT.

On this clonotype: One end of the junction does not line up with germline, which may come from a read error. The chain employs TRBV5-1 and TRBJ1-1, with 9 bases aligning to TRBD1. The germline CDR1 and CDR2 sequences are SGHRS and YFSETQ. The CDR3 is 15 residues long. CDR3 region: CAGSEPGQGNTEAFF. In DNA form, the CDR3 reads TGCGCCGGCAGCGAACCGGGACAGGGGAACACTGAAGCTTTCTTT.

Turning to this clonotype: Since the CDR3 does not end with the conserved phenylalanine or tryptophan, this likely comes from a read error. V usage is TRBV24-1 and J usage is TRBJ2-7; the D is unclear. Trimming removed 3 bases from V and 6 bases from J, with 8 bases in between. Germline loops: CDR1 KGHDR, CDR2 SFDVKD. This CDR3 is 12 amino acids long. CDR3 coding DNA: TGTGCCACCAGTGATCAGAGTGCCGAGCAGTACCTC. Translation: CATSDQSAEQYL.

The chain is built from TRBV19 and TRBJ1-5; D is uncertain. V lost 7 bases, J lost 1 base, and 11 bases lay in between. Germline CDR1 and CDR2: LNHDA and SQIVND (reference sequence). There are 14 residues in the CDR3. CDR3 sequence (DNA): TGTGCCAGTAATGGGGAGGGCAGCAATCAGCCCCAGCATTTT. It translates to CASNGEGSNQPQHF.

This clonotype was observed at least ten times. The V call is TRBV25-1, the J call TRBJ1-1; no firm D call. The CDR3 sequence is 15 residues long. Germline loops: CDR1 MGHDK, CDR2 SYGVNS. V lost 4 bases and J 4 bases, leaving 16 bases between the germline ends. The CDR3 region is CASSGAFGRATEAFF. DNA of the CDR3: TGTGCCAGCAGTGGGGCTTTCGGGAGGGCCACTGAAGCTTTCTTT.

On this clonotype itself: A read error may account for a junction end that differs from germline. The chain recombines TRBV9 with TRBJ1-1; D gene uncertain. The V gene's germline CDR1 is SGDLS and CDR2 YYNGEE. The CDR3 has 14 amino acids. The CDR3 protein is CASSSTRAKTQAFF. CDR3 bases: TGCGCCAGCAGCTCAACGAGAGCGAAGACTCAAGCTTTCTTT.

The rearrangement links TRBV25-1 to TRBJ1-4; 8 positions agree with TRBD1. Trimming took 7 bases from V and 8 from J; bases not matched to a gene: 6. The germline V gene has CDR1 MGHDK and CDR2 SYGVNS. The CDR3 extends over 13 amino acids. The CDR3 nucleotides read TGTGCCAGCAAGGGACAGGTGGGGGAAAAACTGTTTTTT. Translated, it gives CASKGQVGEKLFF.

This chain connects TRBV5-4 to TRBJ2-7, with 7 bases fitting TRBD1. With V trimmed by 0 bases and J by 4 bases, 4 bases remained unmatched. This CDR3 contains 14 residues. CDR1 and CDR2 (germline): SGHNT, YYREEE (reference sequence). CDR3 sequence reads: CASSLGDRPYEQYF. CDR3 coding DNA: TGTGCCAGCAGCTTGGGGGACAGACCATACGAGCAGTACTTC.

This clonotype has a handful of counts. This chain uses TRBV6-2 or TRBV6-3 with TRBJ1-1; 9 nucleotides align to TRBD1. V lost 2 bases and J lost 4; bases outside the gene matches: 8. The CDR3 spans 16 residues. Germline CDR1 reads MNHEY; CDR2 reads SVGEGT. DNA of the CDR3: TGTGCCAGCAGTTACCGCTGGGACAGGGAGGGCACTGAAGCTTTCTTT. Its translation: CASSYRWDREGTEAFF.

Remarks on this clonotype: The CDR3 does not end in the conserved phenylalanine or tryptophan, so this is likely a read error. The DNA is left out, because the CDR3 cannot be placed on it with certainty; the CDR3 is given as TCRdb lists it. This chain joins TRBV19 and TRBJ1-3; the DNA was not compared with TRBD1, the D call given in the table. Inclusive of both ends, the CDR3 amounts to 16 amino acids. Germline V gives CDR1 LNHDA, CDR2 SQIVND (reference sequence). CDR3 sequence reads: CASSIGGATQYFAPGI.

This clonotype was seen many times. This chain joins TRBV20-1 and TRBJ1-4; a weak D match, TRBD1 (5 bases). The V gene lost 2 bases and the J gene lost 7 bases, with 11 bases spanning the gap. Looked up from germline, CDR1 is DFQATT and CDR2 is SNEGSKA (reference sequence). The CDR3 sequence is 13 residues long. CDR3 residues: CSARKQGIEKLFF. CDR3 in DNA: TGCAGTGCTAGAAAGCAGGGAATTGAAAAACTGTTTTTT.

V and J are TRBV5-1 and TRBJ1-1; a possible D gene is TRBD1 (6 bases). This CDR3 is 13 amino acids long. The V end was cut by 2 bases, the J end by 10 bases, with 15 bases between. CDR1 is SGHRS and CDR2 is YFSETQ in the germline V gene. CDR3 coding DNA: TGCGCCAGCAGCTTAGACAGGACTTACACAGCTTTCTTT. Translating it yields CASSLDRTYTAFF. Looking up the rest from reference TRBV5-1 and TRBJ1-1 gives the full variable domain: KAGVTQTPRYLIKTRGQQVTLSCSPISGHRSVSWYQQTPGQGLQFLFEYFSETQRNKGNFPGRFSGRQFSNSRSEMNVSTLELGDSALYLCASSLDRTYTAFFGQGTRLTVV.

The rearrangement uses TRBV7-3 and TRBJ2-1; D unresolved. V was trimmed by 10 bases and J by 8 bases, leaving 21 bases between them. CDR3 length equals 14 residues. The germline V gene has CDR1 SGHTA and CDR2 FQGTGA. DNA for the CDR3: TGTGCCACCATCTCGGAGTACAGCTTCTATGAGCAGTTCTTC. Translation: CATISEYSFYEQFF.

This clonotype was seen a handful of times. A much larger clonotype is one base distant, so this may be a read error. V usage is TRBV4-1 and J usage is TRBJ2-5, with TRBD1 as a possible D gene (6 bases). CDR1 and CDR2 (germline): MGHRA, YSYEKL. Trimming took 8 bases from V and 5 from J, leaving 15 bases between them. CDR3 length equals 13 residues. The CDR3 DNA reads TGCGCCAGCGGCAAAATCAGGGGCGAGACCCAGTACTTC. This gives the protein CASGKIRGETQYF.

This clonotype was seen repeatedly, ten times or more. The gene calls are TRBV5-8 and TRBJ2-5; TRBD2 aligns across 9 bases. This CDR3 region has 16 residues. The germline V gene encodes CDR1 SGHTS and CDR2 YDEGEE. V dropped 5 bases and J dropped 5; count of bases not matched to a gene: 13. Written as DNA, the CDR3 is TGTGCCAGCAGGGCCCTTGCGGGGGGGCCGGAGGAGACCCAGTACTTC. This gives the protein CASRALAGGPEETQYF.

The gene calls are TRBV7-9 and TRBJ2-4; a possible D gene is TRBD1 (5 bases). This CDR3 region has 12 residues. The ends were cut back, 0 bases at V and 13 bases at J, with 10 bases in the middle. The germline V gene encodes CDR1 SEHNR and CDR2 FQNEAQ (reference sequence). In nucleotides, the CDR3 is TGTGCCAGCAGCTTAGCGAGTAACAGGCAGTACTTC. Protein sequence: CASSLASNRQYF.

The rearrangement uses TRBV20-1 and TRBJ1-5; 11 nucleotides line up with TRBD1. The germline V gene has CDR1 DFQATT and CDR2 SNEGSKA (reference sequence). The V gene end was trimmed by 4 bases and the J gene end by 14 bases; junction bases not matched to a gene: 4. CDR3 size: 11 residues. CDR3 residues: CSATDRGHEHF. CDR3 coding DNA: TGCAGTGCTACGGACAGGGGGCACGAGCATTTT.

This clonotype was found many times. The V gene is TRBV20-1, the J gene TRBJ2-1; 7 bases are shared with TRBD2. Trimming removed 5 bases from V and 0 bases from J; junction bases left unmatched: 10. Germline CDR1 DFQATT, CDR2 SNEGSKA (reference sequence). The CDR3 extends over 16 amino acids. This CDR3 is CSAQDRGVSSYNEQFF. The CDR3 region has the DNA TGCAGTGCTCAAGACCGGGGGGTCAGCTCCTACAATGAGCAGTTCTTC.

Note on this clonotype: The junction departs from the called germline gene at one end, perhaps through a read error. The chain carries TRBV5-1 and TRBJ2-7; D tentatively fits TRBD1 or TRBD2 (5 bases each). Germline V gene lookup returns CDR1 SGHRS and CDR2 YFSETQ. This CDR3 has 15 residues. The CDR3 spells CASSQGPSNSYEQYF. DNA for the CDR3: TGTGCCAGCAGCCAGGGACCGTCTAATTCCTACGAGCAGTACTTC.

The chain links TRBV9 to TRBJ1-4; D is possibly TRBD1 (5 bases). The CDR3 sequence is 17 residues long. The germline V gene has CDR1 SGDLS and CDR2 YYNGEE. V gave up 0 bases and J gave up 9 bases, with 21 bases separating them. For the CDR3, the DNA is TGTGCCAGCAGCGTAGCCAAGGACATTGGAAACACTAAAAAACTGTTTTTT. Translation: CASSVAKDIGNTKKLFF.

The chain joins TRBV3-1 to TRBJ2-2; no clear D. Trimming pared 3 bases from V and 1 base from J, leaving 15 bases between. The germline CDR1 and CDR2 sequences are LGHDT and YNNKEL (reference sequence). The CDR3 runs to 17 residues. The CDR3 DNA is TGTGCCAGCAGCCATAGCCAGGCAAGTCTGAACACCGGGGAGCTGTTTTTT. It encodes CASSHSQASLNTGELFF.

Comment on this clonotype: Mismatch with germline at one junction end may stem from a read error. V usage is TRBV15 and J usage is TRBJ1-5, with D unresolved. Germline CDR1 LNHNV, CDR2 YYDKDF (reference sequence). The CDR3 extends over 15 amino acids. This CDR3 is CATSTYSYTNQAQHF. CDR3 DNA: TGTGCCACCAGCACATACAGTTATACCAATCAGGCCCAGCATTTT.

Remarks on this clonotype: This CDR3 fails to terminate in the conserved phenylalanine or tryptophan, so it likely reflects a read error. The DNA is left out, because the CDR3 cannot be placed on it with certainty; the CDR3 is given as TCRdb lists it. V usage is TRBV19 and J usage is TRBJ2-3; the D call TRBD1 from the table was never checked on the DNA. Germline assignment: CDR1 LNHDA and CDR2 SQIVND (reference sequence). The CDR3 has 16 residues if both end residues are counted. The CDR3 here is CASSRVTGFSYEQYFV.

The chain employs TRBV29-1 and TRBJ1-1, with TRBD1 identical over 7 bases. The germline V gene encodes CDR1 SQVTM and CDR2 ANQGSEA. The CDR3 runs 16 residues. Trimming took 5 bases from V and 3 from J; bases not matched to a gene: 15. The CDR3 is CSVPRPKGAGDTEAFF. The CDR3 coding sequence is TGCAGCGTTCCCCGACCCAAGGGGGCAGGTGACACTGAAGCTTTCTTT. The variable domain in full, completed from reference TRBV29-1 and TRBJ1-1, reads SAVISQKPSRDICQRGTSLTIQCQVDSQVTMMFWYRQQPGQSLTLIATANQGSEATYESGFVIDKFPISRPNLTFSTLTVSNMSPEDSSIYLCSVPRPKGAGDTEAFFGQGTRLTVV.

With respect to this clonotype: Given a much more abundant clone one base away, this may be a read error. This chain links TRBV18 with TRBJ2-7; D may be TRBD1 (6 bases). V shed 3 bases and J shed 8 bases, with 11 bases lying between them. The CDR3 has 12 amino acids. The germline CDR1 and CDR2 sequences are KGHSH and LQKENI. CDR3 amino acids: CASSPLGTKQYF. The DNA of the CDR3 is TGTGCCAGCTCACCTTTAGGGACAAAGCAGTACTTC.

Points on this clonotype: One end of the junction fails to match germline, which may point to a read error. This sequence joins TRBV10-1 and TRBJ1-1, with 7 bases matching TRBD1. The CDR3 totals 15 residues. CDR1 is WNHNN, CDR2 SYGVQD, per germline (reference sequence). DNA for the CDR3: TGTGCCAGTAGGACAGGTTATACCAAGACGGCCGAAGCTTTCTTT. Amino acid sequence: CASRTGYTKTAEAFF.

This clonotype was picked up one time. The conserved phenylalanine or tryptophan normally closing the CDR3 is absent here, so this likely arose from a read error. The V call is TRBV19, the J call TRBJ1-1, with D possibly matching TRBD1 (5 bases). CDR3 length: 13 amino acids. Germline CDR1 and CDR2: LNHDA and SQIVND (reference sequence). The V end lost 4 bases, the J end lost 2 bases, and 8 bases lay between the germline ends. CDR3 nucleotide sequence: TGTGCCAGTAGTACACAGGTTAACACTGAAGCTTTCTTG. Its translation is CASSTQVNTEAFL.